Presented here are 14 T cell receptor beta chains from one specimen sequenced in a study of T cell repertoires in ileal Crohn's disease (dated by TCRdb to between 2017 and 2020). The time point label on this specimen signifies: neoterminal ileum biopsy at postoperative endoscopy, about 6 months after surgery. Receptor amplification or capture employed the immunoSEQ multiplex PCR assay. TCRdb obtained this table from immuneACCESS and retained in-frame rearrangements with V and J assigned. These tables miss some clones; where compared with another copy, unresolved V genes account for less than half of the shortfall, and the remainder is unexplained. Across this sample there are about 7,200 clones, with about three quarters seen only once. The top ten clonotypes cover 9% of the sample. The specimen sequenced was ileal tissue. The receptors here all came from an adult with Crohn's disease.

This chain connects TRBV5-3 to TRBJ1-3, with 7 bases that match TRBD1. TRBV5-3 is recorded as an ORF, its role being uncertain. This CDR3 is built from 13 residues. Trimming at V came to 4 bases and at J to 6 bases, leaving 4 bases not matched to a gene. The CDR3 protein is CARSPGQINTIYF. CDR3 in DNA: TGTGCCAGAAGCCCGGGACAGATAAACACCATATATTTT.

The chain joins TRBV19 to TRBJ1-2; maybe TRBD1 (6 bases). In germline, CDR1 is LNHDA, CDR2 SQIVND (reference sequence). Trimming removed 5 bases at V and 2 bases at J, with 12 bases between. The CDR3 is 14 amino acids. This CDR3 is CASSVGTSNYGYTF. In nucleotides, the CDR3 is TGTGCCAGTAGTGTTGGGACATCAAACTATGGCTACACCTTC.

The chain couples TRBV28 to TRBJ2-5; possibly TRBD2 for D (5 bases). V lost 7 bases, J lost 5 bases, and 11 bases lay in between. Germline CDR1 and CDR2: MDHEN and SYDVKM. CDR3 size: 12 residues. In DNA form, the CDR3 reads TGTGCCAGCAACCGGAGGTGGGAGACCCAGTACTTC. Protein sequence: CASNRRWETQYF.

The chain links TRBV5-1 to TRBJ2-5; the D gene is possibly TRBD1 (6 bases). Germline V lookup: CDR1 SGHRS, CDR2 YFSETQ. The V and J ends lost 4 bases and 1 base respectively, with 14 bases between them. The CDR3 is 15 residues long. The CDR3 here is CASSPTGTVQETQYF. For the CDR3, the DNA is TGCGCCAGCAGCCCCACAGGGACCGTCCAAGAGACCCAGTACTTC.

The chain has TRBV5-8 and TRBJ2-2; TRBD2 matches 10 bases. CDR1 and CDR2 from the germline V gene are SGHTS and YDEGEE. V gave up 4 bases and J gave up 4 bases; unmatched junction bases: 7. This CDR3 is built from 16 residues. The CDR3 DNA is TGTGCCAGCAGCCTCTTAGCGGGAGGCGGCACCGGGGAGCTGTTTTTT. It encodes CASSLLAGGGTGELFF. Complete variable domain (other parts from reference TRBV5-8 and TRBJ2-2): EAGVTQSPTHLIKTRGQQATLRCSPISGHTSVYWYQQALGLGLQFLLWYDEGEERNRGNFPPRFSGRQFPNYSSELNVNALELEDSALYLCASSLLAGGGTGELFFGEGSRLTVL.

The gene calls are TRBV2 and TRBJ2-1; possible D gene TRBD2, 7 bases. Germline assignment: CDR1 SNHLY and CDR2 FYNNEI. The ends were cut back, 8 bases at V and 4 bases at J, with 15 bases in the middle. CDR3 length: 14 residues. The DNA for the CDR3 is TGTGCCAGCGCGGGGGCAATCCGTTACAATGAGCAGTTCTTC. Translation gives CASAGAIRYNEQFF.

The V and J genes are TRBV5-8 and TRBJ2-1; the match to TRBD2 covers 14 bases. From germline, CDR1 is SGHTS and CDR2 YDEGEE. The CDR3 runs to 16 residues. J was trimmed by 7 bases and V by 3 bases; bases with no gene match: 6. CDR3 protein: CASSSPGTSGGNEQFF. CDR3 coding DNA: TGTGCCAGCAGCTCTCCCGGGACTAGCGGGGGTAATGAGCAGTTCTTC.

The chain links TRBV30 to TRBJ1-6; D unresolved. CDR3 length: 11 amino acids. Between the trimmed V and J ends, which lost 5 bases and 7 bases, there was a span of 6 bases. Per the germline V gene, CDR1 is GTSNPN and CDR2 is SVGIG (reference sequence). This chain's CDR3 is CAWSRNSPLHF. The CDR3 region has the DNA TGTGCCTGGTCCAGAAATTCACCCCTCCACTTT. The full variable domain, completed using reference TRBV30 and TRBJ1-6, is SQTIHQWPATLVQPVGSPLSLECTVEGTSNPNLYWYRQAAGRGLQLLFYSVGIGQISSEVPQNLSASRPQDRQFILSSKKLLLSDSGFYLCAWSRNSPLHFGNGTRLTVT.

The rearrangement uses TRBV27 and TRBJ1-2, with 7 bases aligning to TRBD1. Germline CDR1 and CDR2: MNHEY and SMNVEV (reference sequence). This CDR3 spans 14 amino acids. Trimming cost V 4 bases and J 3 bases; bases outside gene matches: 5. For the CDR3, the DNA is TGTGCCAGCAGTTCAGCCGGGACAGACTATGGCTACACCTTC. Translation gives CASSSAGTDYGYTF.

The chain employs TRBV6-6 and TRBJ1-4; D unresolved. CDR1 and CDR2 (germline): MNHNY, SVGAGI (reference sequence). The CDR3 is made up of 14 amino acids. V was cut by 8 bases and J by 2 bases, with 12 bases left in between. CDR3 loop: CASRAGGTNEKLFF. CDR3 nucleotide sequence: TGTGCCAGCCGCGCGGGAGGGACTAATGAAAAACTGTTTTTT.

Judged by abundance, this clone is medium-sized. The chain has TRBV4-3 and TRBJ2-3, with D perhaps TRBD2 (5 bases). The CDR3 extends over 16 amino acids. Looked up from germline, CDR1 is LGHNA and CDR2 is YSLEER. V shed 3 bases and J shed 2 bases, with 15 bases lying between them. The DNA of the CDR3 is TGCGCCAGCAGCCAGGGGAGCAAACTATTCACAGATACGCAGTATTTT. This translates into CASSQGSKLFTDTQYF.

The chain joins TRBV6-1 to TRBJ1-1; D gene uncertain. The ends were cut back, 3 bases at V and 3 bases at J, with 17 bases in the middle. The V gene's germline CDR1 is MNHNS and CDR2 SASEGT. The CDR3 runs 16 residues. CDR3 sequence: CASSEYLAKRDTEAFF. CDR3 DNA sequence: TGTGCCAGCAGTGAGTATTTGGCCAAGAGGGACACTGAAGCTTTCTTT.

The chain joins TRBV5-1 to TRBJ2-1, with 11 bases fitting TRBD2. The CDR3 is 15 amino acids. Trimming removed 6 bases from V and 0 bases from J; junction bases left unmatched: 2. Per the germline V gene, CDR1 is SGHRS and CDR2 is YFSETQ. The CDR3 loop reads CASKTSGSSYNEQFF. The CDR3 DNA reads TGCGCCAGCAAAACTAGCGGGAGCTCCTACAATGAGCAGTTCTTC.

The chain combines TRBV7-9 with TRBJ1-2; no reliable D call. V was cut by 3 bases and J by 5 bases, with 7 bases left in between. Looked up from germline, CDR1 is SEHNR and CDR2 is FQNEAQ (reference sequence). The length of the CDR3 is 12 residues. CDR3 loop: CASSFEQYGYTF. DNA of the CDR3: TGTGCCAGCAGCTTCGAACAGTATGGCTACACCTTC.